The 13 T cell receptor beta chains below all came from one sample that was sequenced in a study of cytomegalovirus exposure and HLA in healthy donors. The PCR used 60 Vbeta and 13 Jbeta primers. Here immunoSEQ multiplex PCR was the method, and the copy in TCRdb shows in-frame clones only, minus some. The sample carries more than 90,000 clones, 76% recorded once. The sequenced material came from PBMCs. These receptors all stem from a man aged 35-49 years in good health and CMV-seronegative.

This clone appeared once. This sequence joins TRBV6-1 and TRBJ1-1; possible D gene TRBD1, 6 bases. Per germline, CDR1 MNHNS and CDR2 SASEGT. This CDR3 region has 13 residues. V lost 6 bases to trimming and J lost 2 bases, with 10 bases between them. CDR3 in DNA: TGTGCCAGCAGCGTCAGGGGAAACACTGAAGCTTTCTTT. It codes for CASSVRGNTEAFF.

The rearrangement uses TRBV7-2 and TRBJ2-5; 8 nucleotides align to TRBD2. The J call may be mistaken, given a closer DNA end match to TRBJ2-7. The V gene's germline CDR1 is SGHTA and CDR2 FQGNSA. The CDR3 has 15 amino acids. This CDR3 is CASSLGGGGQYEQYF. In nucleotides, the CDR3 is TGTGCCAGCAGCTTAGGCGGCGGGGGGCAATACGAGCAGTACTTC.

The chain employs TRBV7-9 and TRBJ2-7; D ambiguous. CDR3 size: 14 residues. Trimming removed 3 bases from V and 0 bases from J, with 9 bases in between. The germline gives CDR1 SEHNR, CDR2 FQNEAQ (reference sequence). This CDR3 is CASSLASASYEQYF. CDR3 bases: TGTGCCAGCAGCTTGGCATCCGCCTCCTACGAGCAGTACTTC.

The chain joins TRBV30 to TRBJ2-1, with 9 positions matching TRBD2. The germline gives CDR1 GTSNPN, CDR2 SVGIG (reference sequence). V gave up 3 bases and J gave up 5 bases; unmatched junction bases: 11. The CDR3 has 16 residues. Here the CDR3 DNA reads TGTGCCTGGAGGGGTAGGGGGCTAGCGGGGAACAATGAGCAGTTCTTC. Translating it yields CAWRGRGLAGNNEQFF.

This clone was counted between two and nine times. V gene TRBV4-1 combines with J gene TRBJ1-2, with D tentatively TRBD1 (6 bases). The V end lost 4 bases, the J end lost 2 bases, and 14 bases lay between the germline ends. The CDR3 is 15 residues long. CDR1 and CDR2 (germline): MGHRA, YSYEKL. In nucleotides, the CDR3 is TGCGCCAGCAGCCTAGGGCAGGGGCGGAACTATGGCTACACCTTC. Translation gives CASSLGQGRNYGYTF.

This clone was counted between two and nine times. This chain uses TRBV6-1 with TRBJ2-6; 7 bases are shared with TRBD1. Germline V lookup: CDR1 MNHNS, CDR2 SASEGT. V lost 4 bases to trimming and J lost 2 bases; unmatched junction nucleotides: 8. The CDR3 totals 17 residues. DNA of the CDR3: TGTGCCAGCAGTGCCCATGAGACAGGGACTGGGGCCAACGTCCTGACTTTC. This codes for CASSAHETGTGANVLTF.

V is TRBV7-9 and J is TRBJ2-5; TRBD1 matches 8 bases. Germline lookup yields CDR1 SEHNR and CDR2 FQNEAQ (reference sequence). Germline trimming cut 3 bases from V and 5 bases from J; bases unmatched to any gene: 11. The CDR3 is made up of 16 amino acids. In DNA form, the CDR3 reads TGTGCCAGCAGCTTTGCGGACAGGGCAGTTGGTGAGACCCAGTACTTC. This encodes CASSFADRAVGETQYF.

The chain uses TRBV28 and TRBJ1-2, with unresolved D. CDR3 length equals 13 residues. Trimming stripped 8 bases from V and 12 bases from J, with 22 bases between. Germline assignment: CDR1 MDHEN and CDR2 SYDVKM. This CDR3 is CASRSGRPGEDTF. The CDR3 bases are TGTGCCAGCCGTTCCGGCCGGCCGGGTGAGGACACCTTC.

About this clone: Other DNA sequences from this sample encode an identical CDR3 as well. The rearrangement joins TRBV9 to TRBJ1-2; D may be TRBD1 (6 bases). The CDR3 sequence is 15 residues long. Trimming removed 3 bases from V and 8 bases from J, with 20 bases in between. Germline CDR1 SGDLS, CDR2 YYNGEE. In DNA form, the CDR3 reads TGTGCCAGCAGCGGACCGGGACACCGGGAGGAAGGCTACACCTTC. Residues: CASSGPGHREEGYTF.

CDR3 residues: CASSQDENSNQPQHF. CDR3 DNA: TGCGCCAGCAGCCAAGATGAGAATAGCAATCAGCCCCAGCATTTT. The chain is built from TRBV4-1 and TRBJ1-5; D remains unclear. The CDR3 sequence is 15 residues long. With 0 bases removed from V and 0 bases from J, the gap between germline ends came to 6 bases. The germline gives CDR1 MGHRA, CDR2 YSYEKL.

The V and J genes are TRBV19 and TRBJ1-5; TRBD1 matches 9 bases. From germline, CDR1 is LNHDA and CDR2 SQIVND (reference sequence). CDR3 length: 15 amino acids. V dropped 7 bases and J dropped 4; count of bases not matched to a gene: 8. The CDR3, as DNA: TGTGCCAGTACTTATCAGACAGGGGGAAATCAGCCCCAGCATTTT. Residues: CASTYQTGGNQPQHF.

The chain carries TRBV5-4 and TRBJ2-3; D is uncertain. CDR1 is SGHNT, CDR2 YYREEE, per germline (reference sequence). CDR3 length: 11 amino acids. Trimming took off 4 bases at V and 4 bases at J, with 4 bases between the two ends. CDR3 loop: CASSTADTQYF. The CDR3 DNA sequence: TGTGCCAGCAGCACTGCAGATACGCAGTATTTT. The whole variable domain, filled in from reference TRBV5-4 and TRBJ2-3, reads ETGVTQSPTHLIKTRGQQVTLRCSSQSGHNTVSWYQQALGQGPQFIFQYYREEENGRGNFPPRFSGLQFPNYSSELNVNALELDDSALYLCASSTADTQYFGPGTRLTVL.

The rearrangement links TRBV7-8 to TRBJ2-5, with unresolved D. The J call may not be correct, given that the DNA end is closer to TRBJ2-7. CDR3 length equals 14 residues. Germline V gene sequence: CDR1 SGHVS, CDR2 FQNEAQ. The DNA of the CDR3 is TGTGCCAGCAGCTTATATATTACAGACTACGAGCAGTACTTC. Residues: CASSLYITDYEQYF.